The next 5 T cell receptor beta chains were all read from a single sample in a study of blood T cell repertoires in COVID-19. The protocol was immunoSEQ multiplex PCR, while the TCRdb copy is restricted to in-frame clones and leaves out a portion. The sample yields approximately 210,000 clones, 65% to 85% seen once. Input material: PBMCs or T cells enriched from blood (not recorded which). These TCRs come from a woman aged 60-75 years who had recovered from COVID-19.

The chain couples TRBV5-1 to TRBJ1-1, with 7 bases fitting TRBD1. The CDR3 length is 15 residues. V dropped 4 bases and J dropped 2; count of bases not matched to a gene: 8. The germline V gene has CDR1 SGHRS and CDR2 YFSETQ. This CDR3 is CASSRGLVDNTEAFF. CDR3 sequence (DNA): TGCGCCAGCAGCAGGGGGCTGGTCGATAACACTGAAGCTTTCTTT.

The chain combines TRBV11-2 with TRBJ2-6, with D possibly TRBD1 on 5 matching bases. Per the germline V gene, CDR1 is SGHAT and CDR2 is FQNNGV. Trimming took 5 bases from V and 2 from J, leaving 19 bases between them. The CDR3 totals 18 residues. CDR3 sequence reads: CASSTHGGRDTGANVLTF. In DNA, the CDR3 is TGTGCCAGCAGCACCCACGGTGGCAGGGATACTGGGGCCAACGTCCTGACTTTC.

This chain uses TRBV6-1 with TRBJ2-2; 7 bases map to TRBD1. Looked up from germline, CDR1 is MNHNS and CDR2 is SASEGT. CDR3 length: 13 residues. The V gene end was trimmed by 2 bases and the J gene end by 7 bases; junction bases not matched to a gene: 1. CDR3 DNA sequence: TGTGCCAGCAGTGAACAGGGGGACGGGGAGCTGTTTTTT. As protein: CASSEQGDGELFF.

V usage is TRBV7-2 and J usage is TRBJ1-5; tentative D call: TRBD1 (5 bases). Trimming removed 5 bases from V and 5 bases from J, with 10 bases in between. The germline gives CDR1 SGHTA, CDR2 FQGNSA. The CDR3 loop spans 13 amino acids. The CDR3: CASSLKGDQPQHF. In DNA, the CDR3 is TGTGCCAGCAGCCTGAAAGGGGATCAGCCCCAGCATTTT.

V gene TRBV11-2 combines with J gene TRBJ1-4; the match to TRBD1 covers 8 bases. The V and J ends lost 1 base and 8 bases, in that order; junction bases with no gene match: 6. The CDR3 has 15 residues. CDR1 and CDR2 (germline): SGHAT, FQNNGV. The CDR3 loop is CASSLVSGGREKLFF. In nucleotides, the CDR3 is TGTGCCAGCAGCTTAGTTTCAGGGGGCAGGGAAAAACTGTTTTTT.